The entry that follows covers one T cell receptor beta chain sequence. Its antigen remains unidentified. This entry belongs to a study of T cells after yellow fever vaccination. Looking at the study overall: Preparation of the low-cell-number fractions used SMART-Seq v4 Ultra Low Input.

General observations from the study: Peaking faster, on day 5 versus 15, the secondary response was nonetheless weaker. After the booster, 95% to 98% of CD4 and roughly nine tenths of CD8 primary-response clones were re-detected.

V was cut by 2 bases and J by 10 bases, with 9 bases left in between. The CDR3 totals 12 residues. Each CDR3 protein gets one entry after TCRdb re-called the 5' RACE reads with MiXCR. The sample records some 320,000 distinct CDR3 sequences, more than 8.5% being singletons. This sequence originates from a man younger than 30 who received the YFV17D yellow fever vaccine. The V call is TRBV12-3 or TRBV12-4, the J call TRBJ2-1, with a tentative D call TRBD1 (6 bases). The sample here was PBMCs, taken on the day of the first yellow fever vaccination. The CDR3 loop is CASSLNRAEQFF. The CDR3 DNA sequence: TGTGCCAGCAGTTTAAACAGGGCCGAGCAGTTCTTC.